This T cell receptor (beta chain) was found in a study of spatial heterogeneity in lung cancer. Overall study context: More than eight raw reads, on average, carried each unique TCR and UMI combination.

V was pared by 4 bases and J by 3 bases, with 11 bases between. Germline CDR1 SGHDT, CDR2 YYEEEE. This CDR3 contains 13 residues. In TCRdb, the 5' RACE reads were re-called with MiXCR into one record per CDR3 protein. The table includes 50,000 to 65,000 distinct CDR3 sequences, 8.4% detected once. Time point here: sample taken at primary tumor resection. Unsorted tumor, nontumor lung tissue or cryopreserved PBMC supplied the whole RNA. Samples were obtained from more than 70 donors, all untreated early-stage non-small cell lung cancer patients. A few counts support this clonotype. The clonotype comes from a female donor with early-stage non-small cell lung cancer. This sequence joins TRBV5-6 and TRBJ2-7, with D maybe TRBD1 (6 bases). The starting material was PBMCs, obtained at surgery. The CDR3: CASSLLDSYEQYF. CDR3 coding DNA: TGTGCCAGCAGCCTCCTGGACAGCTACGAGCAGTACTTC.